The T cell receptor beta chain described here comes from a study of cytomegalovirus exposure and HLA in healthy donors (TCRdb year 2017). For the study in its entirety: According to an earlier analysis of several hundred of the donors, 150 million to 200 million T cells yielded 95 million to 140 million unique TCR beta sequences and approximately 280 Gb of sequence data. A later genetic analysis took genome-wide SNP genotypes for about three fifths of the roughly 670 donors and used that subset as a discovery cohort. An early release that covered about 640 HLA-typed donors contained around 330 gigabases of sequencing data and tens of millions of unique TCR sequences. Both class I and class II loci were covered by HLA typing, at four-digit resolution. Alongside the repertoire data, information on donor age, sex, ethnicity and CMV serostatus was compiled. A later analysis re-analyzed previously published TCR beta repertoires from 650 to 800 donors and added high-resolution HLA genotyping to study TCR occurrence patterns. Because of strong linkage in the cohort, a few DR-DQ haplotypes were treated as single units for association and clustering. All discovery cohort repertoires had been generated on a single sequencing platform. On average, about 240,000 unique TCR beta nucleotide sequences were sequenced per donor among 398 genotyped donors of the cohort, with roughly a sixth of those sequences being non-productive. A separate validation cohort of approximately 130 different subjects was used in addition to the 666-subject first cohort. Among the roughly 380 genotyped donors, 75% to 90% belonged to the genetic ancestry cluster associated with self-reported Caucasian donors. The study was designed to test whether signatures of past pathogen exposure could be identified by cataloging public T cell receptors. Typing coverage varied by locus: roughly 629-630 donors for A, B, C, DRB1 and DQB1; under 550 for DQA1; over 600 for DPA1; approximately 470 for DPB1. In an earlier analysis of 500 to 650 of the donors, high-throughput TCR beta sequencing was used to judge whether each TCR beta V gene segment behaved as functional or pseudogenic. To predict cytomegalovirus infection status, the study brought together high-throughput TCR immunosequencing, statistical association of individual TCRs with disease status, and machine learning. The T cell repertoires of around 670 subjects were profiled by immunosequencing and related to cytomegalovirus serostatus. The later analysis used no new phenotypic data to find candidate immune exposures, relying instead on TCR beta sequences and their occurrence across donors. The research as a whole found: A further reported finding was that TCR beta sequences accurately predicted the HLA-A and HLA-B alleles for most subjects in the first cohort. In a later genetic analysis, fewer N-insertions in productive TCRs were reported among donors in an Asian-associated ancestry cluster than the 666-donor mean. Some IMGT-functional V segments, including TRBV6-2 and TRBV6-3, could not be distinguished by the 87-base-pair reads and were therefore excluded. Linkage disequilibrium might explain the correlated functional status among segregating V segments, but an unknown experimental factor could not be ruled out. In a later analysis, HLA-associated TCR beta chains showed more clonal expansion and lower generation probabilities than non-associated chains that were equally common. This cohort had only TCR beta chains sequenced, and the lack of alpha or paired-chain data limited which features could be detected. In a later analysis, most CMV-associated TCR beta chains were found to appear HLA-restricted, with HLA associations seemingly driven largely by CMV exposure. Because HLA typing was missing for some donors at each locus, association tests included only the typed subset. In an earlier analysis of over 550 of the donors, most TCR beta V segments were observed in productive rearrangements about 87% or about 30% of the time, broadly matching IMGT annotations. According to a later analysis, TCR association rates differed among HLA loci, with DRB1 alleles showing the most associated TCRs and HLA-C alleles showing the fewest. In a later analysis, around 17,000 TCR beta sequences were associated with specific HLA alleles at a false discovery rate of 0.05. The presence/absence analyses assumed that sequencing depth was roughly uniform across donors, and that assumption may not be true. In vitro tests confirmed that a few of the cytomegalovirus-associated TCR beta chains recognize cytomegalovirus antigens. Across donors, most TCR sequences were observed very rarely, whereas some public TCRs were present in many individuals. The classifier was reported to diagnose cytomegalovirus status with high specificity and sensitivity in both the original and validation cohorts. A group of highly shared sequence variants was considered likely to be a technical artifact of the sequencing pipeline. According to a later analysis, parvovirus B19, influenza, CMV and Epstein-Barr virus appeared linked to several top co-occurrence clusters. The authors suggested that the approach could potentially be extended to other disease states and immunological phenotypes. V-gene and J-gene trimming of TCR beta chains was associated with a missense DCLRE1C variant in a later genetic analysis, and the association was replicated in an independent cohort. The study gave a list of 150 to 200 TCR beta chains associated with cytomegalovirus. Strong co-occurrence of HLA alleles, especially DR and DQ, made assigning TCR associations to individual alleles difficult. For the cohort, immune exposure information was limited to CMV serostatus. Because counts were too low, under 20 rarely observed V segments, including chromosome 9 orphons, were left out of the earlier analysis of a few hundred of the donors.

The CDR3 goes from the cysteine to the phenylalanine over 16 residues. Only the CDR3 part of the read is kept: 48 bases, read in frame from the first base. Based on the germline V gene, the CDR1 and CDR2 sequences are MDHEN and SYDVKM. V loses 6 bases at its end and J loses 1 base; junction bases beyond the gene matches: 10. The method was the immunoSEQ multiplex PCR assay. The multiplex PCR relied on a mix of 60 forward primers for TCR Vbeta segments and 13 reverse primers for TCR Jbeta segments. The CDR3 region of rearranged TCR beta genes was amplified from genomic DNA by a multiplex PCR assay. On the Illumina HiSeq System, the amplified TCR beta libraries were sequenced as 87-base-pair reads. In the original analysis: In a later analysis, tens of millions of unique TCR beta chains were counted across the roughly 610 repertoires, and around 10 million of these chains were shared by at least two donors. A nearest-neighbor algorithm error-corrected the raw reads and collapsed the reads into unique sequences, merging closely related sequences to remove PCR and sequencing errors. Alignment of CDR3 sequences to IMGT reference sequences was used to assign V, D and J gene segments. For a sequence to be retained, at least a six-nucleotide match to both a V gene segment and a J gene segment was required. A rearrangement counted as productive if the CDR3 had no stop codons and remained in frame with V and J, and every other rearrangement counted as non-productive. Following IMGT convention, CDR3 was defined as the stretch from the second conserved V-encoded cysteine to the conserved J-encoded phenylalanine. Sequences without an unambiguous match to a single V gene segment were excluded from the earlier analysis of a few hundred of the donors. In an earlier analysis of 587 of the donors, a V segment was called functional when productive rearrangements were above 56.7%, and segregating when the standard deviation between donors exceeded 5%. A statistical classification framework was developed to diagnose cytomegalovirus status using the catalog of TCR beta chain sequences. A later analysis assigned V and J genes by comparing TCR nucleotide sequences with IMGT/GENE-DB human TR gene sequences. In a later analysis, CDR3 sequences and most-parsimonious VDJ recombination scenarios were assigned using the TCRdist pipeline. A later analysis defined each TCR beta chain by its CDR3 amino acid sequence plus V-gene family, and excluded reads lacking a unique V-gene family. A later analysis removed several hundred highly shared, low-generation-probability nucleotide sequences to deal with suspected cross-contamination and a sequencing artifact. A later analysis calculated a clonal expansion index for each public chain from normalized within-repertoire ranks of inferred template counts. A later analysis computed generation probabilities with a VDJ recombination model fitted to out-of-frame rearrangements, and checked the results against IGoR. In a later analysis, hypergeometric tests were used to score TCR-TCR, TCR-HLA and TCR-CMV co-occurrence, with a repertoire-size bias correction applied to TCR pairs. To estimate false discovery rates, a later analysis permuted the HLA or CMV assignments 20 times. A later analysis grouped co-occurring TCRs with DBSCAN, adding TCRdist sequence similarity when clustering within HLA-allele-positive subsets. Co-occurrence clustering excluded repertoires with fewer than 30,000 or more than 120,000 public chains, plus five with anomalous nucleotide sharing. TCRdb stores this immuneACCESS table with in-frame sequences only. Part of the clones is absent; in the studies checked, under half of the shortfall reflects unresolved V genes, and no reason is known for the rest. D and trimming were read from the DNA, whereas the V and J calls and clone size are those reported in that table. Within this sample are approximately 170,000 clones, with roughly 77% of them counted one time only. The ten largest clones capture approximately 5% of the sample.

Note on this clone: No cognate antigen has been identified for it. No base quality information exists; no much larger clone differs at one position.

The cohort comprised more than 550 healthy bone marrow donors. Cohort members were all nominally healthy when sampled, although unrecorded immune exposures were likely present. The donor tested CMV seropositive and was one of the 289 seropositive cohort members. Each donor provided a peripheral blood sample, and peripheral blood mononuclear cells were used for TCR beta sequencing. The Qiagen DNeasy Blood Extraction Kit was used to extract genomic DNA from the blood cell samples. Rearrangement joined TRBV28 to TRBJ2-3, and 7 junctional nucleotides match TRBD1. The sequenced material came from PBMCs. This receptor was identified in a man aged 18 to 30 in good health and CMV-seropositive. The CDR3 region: CASSQGGRLRTDTQYF. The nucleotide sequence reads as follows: TGTGCCAGCAGCCAAGGGGGCCGACTACGCACAGATACGCAGTATTTT.